A selection of T cell receptor beta chains follows, all from one sample in a study of blood T cell repertoires in COVID-19. Clones were read by immunoSEQ multiplex PCR, and TCRdb kept only the in-frame ones, dropping some. This table has 170,000 or so clones, about 86% appearing once. The material sequenced was peripheral blood. These receptors were collected from a man aged 45-65 years with active or convalescent COVID-19. The CDR3 runs from the conserved cysteine through the conserved F or W. D genes are given only for firm matches. Not every row has a clone size; where given, it reads once, few, many or a size class.

j_call d_call clone_size v_call cdr3_aa cdr3_nt
TRBJ2-1 TRBD2 NA TRBV24-1 CATSEGGLAGNEQFF TGTGCCACCAGTGAGGGGGGACTAGCGGGCAATGAGCAGTTCTTC
TRBJ2-3 NA NA TRBV7-8 CASRFQGGQDTQYF TGTGCCAGCCGTTTCCAGGGGGGCCAAGATACGCAGTATTTT
TRBJ2-3 TRBD1 once TRBV4-1 CASSHDTGADTQYF TGCGCCAGCAGCCATGATACAGGGGCAGATACGCAGTATTTT
TRBJ2-5 TRBD1 few TRBV27 CASSLWDRQETQYF TGTGCCAGCAGTTTATGGGACAGGCAAGAGACCCAGTACTTC
TRBJ1-5 NA NA TRBV4-2 CASSHPAGRPNQPQHF TGTGCCAGCAGCCACCCGGCGGGACGGCCGAATCAGCCCCAGCATTTT
TRBJ1-5 TRBD1 NA TRBV27 CASSSLGTGSNQPQHF TGTGCCAGCAGTTCCCTCGGGACAGGGAGTAATCAGCCCCAGCATTTT
TRBJ1-2 TRBD1 NA TRBV2 CASSEAGRGSYGYTF TGTGCCAGCAGTGAAGCAGGCAGGGGGTCCTATGGCTACACCTTC
TRBJ2-2 TRBD2 NA TRBV5-4 CASSLGRASGATGELFF TGTGCCAGCAGCTTAGGTCGGGCTAGCGGGGCCACCGGGGAGCTGTTTTTT
TRBJ2-7 TRBD1 NA TRBV7-2 CASSHAPGGGYEQYF TGTGCCAGCAGCCATGCCCCAGGGGGCGGGTACGAGCAGTACTTC
TRBJ2-1 NA NA TRBV2 CASSEALTTNEQFF TGTGCCAGCAGTGAAGCGCTCACAACCAATGAGCAGTTCTTC
TRBJ2-3 TRBD2 NA TRBV7-2 CASSSTSGGITQYF TGTGCCAGCAGCTCCACTTCGGGGGGGATAACGCAGTATTTT
TRBJ1-2 NA once TRBV5-4 CASSFATTNYGYTF TGTGCCAGCAGCTTTGCGACAACTAACTATGGCTACACCTTC
TRBJ2-5 NA NA TRBV7-2 CASSLAWTAQETQYF TGTGCCAGCAGCTTAGCGTGGACAGCTCAAGAGACCCAGTACTTC
TRBJ1-2 TRBD1 NA TRBV5-1 CASSLGGGEYGYTF TGCGCCAGCAGCTTGGGAGGGGGCGAGTATGGCTACACCTTC